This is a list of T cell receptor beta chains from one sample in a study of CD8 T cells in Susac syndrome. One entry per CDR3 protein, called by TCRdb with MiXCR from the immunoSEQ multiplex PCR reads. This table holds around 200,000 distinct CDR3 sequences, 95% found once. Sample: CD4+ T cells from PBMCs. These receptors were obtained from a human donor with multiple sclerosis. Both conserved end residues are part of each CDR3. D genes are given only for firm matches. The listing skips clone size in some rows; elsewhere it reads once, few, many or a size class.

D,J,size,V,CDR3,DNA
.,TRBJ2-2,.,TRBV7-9,CASSSPSGGLTGELFF,TGTGCCAGCAGCTCCCCCTCCGGGGGACTCACCGGGGAGCTGTTTTTT
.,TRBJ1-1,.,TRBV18,CASSLGSSENTEAFF,TGTGCCAGCTCGCTTGGATCCAGTGAGAACACTGAAGCTTTCTTT
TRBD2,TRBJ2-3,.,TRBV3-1,CASSQELAGGRTDTQYF,TGTGCCAGCAGCCAAGAACTAGCGGGGGGTCGCACAGATACGCAGTATTTT
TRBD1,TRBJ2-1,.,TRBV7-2,CATTHRGPDEQFF,TGTGCCACCACCCACAGGGGGCCGGATGAGCAGTTCTTC
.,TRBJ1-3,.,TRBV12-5,CASGLVQAANF,TGTGCTAGTGGTTTGGTACAGGCGGCGAATTTT
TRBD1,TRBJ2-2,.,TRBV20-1,CSAAPRDRLRPGELFF,TGCAGTGCTGCCCCCCGGGACAGGTTACGACCCGGGGAGCTGTTTTTT
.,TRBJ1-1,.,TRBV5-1,CASSLADGRNTEAFF,TGCGCCAGCAGCTTGGCCGATGGGAGGAACACTGAAGCTTTCTTT
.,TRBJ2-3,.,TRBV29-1,CSVEGDGTDTQYF,TGCAGCGTTGAAGGGGACGGCACAGATACGCAGTATTTT
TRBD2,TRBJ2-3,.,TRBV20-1,CSAIRPGLAGVTDTQYF,TGCAGTGCTATCAGACCGGGACTAGCGGGGGTCACAGATACGCAGTATTTT
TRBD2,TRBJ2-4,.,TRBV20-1,CSAAGGTDKNIQYF,TGCAGTGCTGCCGGGGGGACCGATAAAAACATTCAGTACTTC
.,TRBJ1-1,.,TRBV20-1,CSAFKRVNTEAFF,TGCAGTGCTTTCAAGCGGGTGAACACTGAAGCTTTCTTT
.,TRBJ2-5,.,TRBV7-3,CASSPSGPETQYF,TGTGCCAGCAGCCCCTCCGGCCCAGAGACCCAGTACTTC
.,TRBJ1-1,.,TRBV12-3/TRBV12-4,CASSSLSTEAFF,TGTGCCAGCAGTTCCCTATCCACTGAAGCTTTCTTT
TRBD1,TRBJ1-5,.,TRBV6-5,CASSRQGGSNQPQHF,TGTGCCAGCAGCAGACAGGGTGGAAGCAATCAGCCCCAGCATTTT
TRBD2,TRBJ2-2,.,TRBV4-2,CASSPTGTSGEVGELFF,TGTGCCAGCAGCCCCACCGGGACTAGCGGGGAGGTCGGGGAGCTGTTTTTT
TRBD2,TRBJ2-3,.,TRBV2,CASSSLAGGPLGTDTQYF,TGTGCCAGCAGTTCCTTAGCGGGGGGGCCTCTCGGGACAGATACGCAGTATTTT
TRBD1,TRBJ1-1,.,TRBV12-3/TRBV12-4,CASHMSGTEEAFF,TGTGCCAGCCACATGTCCGGGACAGAAGAAGCTTTCTTT
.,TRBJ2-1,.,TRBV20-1,CSARSRTLEQFF,TGCAGTGCTAGAAGCCGAACGCTTGAGCAGTTCTTC
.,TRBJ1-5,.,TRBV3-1,CASQGSNQPQHF,TGTGCCAGCCAGGGTAGCAATCAGCCCCAGCATTTT
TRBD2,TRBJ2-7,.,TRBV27,CASSLDGGGAYEQYF,TGTGCCAGCAGTTTAGACGGCGGGGGGGCCTACGAGCAGTACTTC
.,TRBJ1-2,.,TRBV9,CASSPSRGERYGYTF,TGTGCCAGCAGCCCTAGCCGGGGAGAACGCTATGGCTACACCTTC
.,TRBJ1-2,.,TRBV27,CASSTTRQISNYGYTF,TGTGCCAGCAGTACCACCCGACAGATTTCTAACTATGGCTACACCTTC
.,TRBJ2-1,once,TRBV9,CASSVWGIGNNEQFF,TGTGCCAGCAGCGTATGGGGAATTGGAAACAATGAGCAGTTCTTC
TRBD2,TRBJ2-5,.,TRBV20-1,CSAREDSGGAETQYF,TGCAGTGCTAGAGAGGATAGCGGGGGGGCGGAGACCCAGTACTTC
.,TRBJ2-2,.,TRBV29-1,CSVRGSGTGELFF,TGCAGCGTTAGGGGCAGCGGAACCGGGGAGCTGTTTTTT
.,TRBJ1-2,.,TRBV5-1,CASSLEIGNYGYTF,TGCGCCAGCAGCTTGGAGATCGGTAACTATGGCTACACCTTC
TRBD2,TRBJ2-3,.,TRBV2,CASRKLAGGTDTQYF,TGTGCCAGCAGGAAACTAGCGGGGGGCACAGATACGCAGTATTTT
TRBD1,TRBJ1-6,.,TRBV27,CASSSDRGISSPLHF,TGTGCCAGCAGTTCGGACAGGGGAATTTCCTCACCCCTCCACTTT
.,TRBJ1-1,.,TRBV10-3,CATGTENTEAFF,TGTGCCACCGGGACGGAGAACACTGAAGCTTTCTTT
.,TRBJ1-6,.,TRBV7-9,CASSLEGTPSYNSPLHF,TGTGCCAGCAGCTTAGAGGGAACCCCCTCCTATAATTCACCCCTCCACTTT
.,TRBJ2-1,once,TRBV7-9,CATPGWTYNEQFF,TGTGCCACCCCAGGGTGGACCTACAATGAGCAGTTCTTC
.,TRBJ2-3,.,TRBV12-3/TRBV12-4,CASSFGSGQTDTQYF,TGTGCCAGCAGTTTTGGTTCAGGTCAGACAGATACGCAGTATTTT